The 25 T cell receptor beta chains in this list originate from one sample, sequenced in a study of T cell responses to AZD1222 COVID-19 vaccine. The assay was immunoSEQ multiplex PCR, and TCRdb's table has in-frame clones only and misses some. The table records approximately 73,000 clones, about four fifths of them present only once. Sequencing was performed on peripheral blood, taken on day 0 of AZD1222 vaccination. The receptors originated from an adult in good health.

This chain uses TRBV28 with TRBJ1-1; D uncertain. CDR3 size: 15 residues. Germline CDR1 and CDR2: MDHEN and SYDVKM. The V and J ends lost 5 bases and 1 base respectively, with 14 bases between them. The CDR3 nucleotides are TGTGCCAGCAGTACTCGGGGAGTGGGGAACACTGAAGCTTTCTTT. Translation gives CASSTRGVGNTEAFF.

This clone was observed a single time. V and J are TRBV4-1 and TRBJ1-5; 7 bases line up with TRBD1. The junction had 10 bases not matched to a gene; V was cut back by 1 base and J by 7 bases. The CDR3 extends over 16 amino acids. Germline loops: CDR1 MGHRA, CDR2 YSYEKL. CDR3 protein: CASSQGFDRVDQPQHF. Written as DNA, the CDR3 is TGCGCCAGCAGCCAAGGATTCGACAGGGTAGACCAGCCCCAGCATTTT.

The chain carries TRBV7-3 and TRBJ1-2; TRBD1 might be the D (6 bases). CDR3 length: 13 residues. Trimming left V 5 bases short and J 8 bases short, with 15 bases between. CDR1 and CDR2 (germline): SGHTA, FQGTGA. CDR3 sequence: CASSVTGLQGYTF. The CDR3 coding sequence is TGTGCCAGCAGCGTTACAGGGCTACAGGGCTACACCTTC.

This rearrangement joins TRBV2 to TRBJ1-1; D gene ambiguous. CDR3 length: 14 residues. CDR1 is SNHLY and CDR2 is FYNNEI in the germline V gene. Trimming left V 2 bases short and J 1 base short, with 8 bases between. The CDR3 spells CASSERSQNTEAFF. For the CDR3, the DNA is TGTGCCAGCAGTGAAAGAAGTCAGAACACTGAAGCTTTCTTT.

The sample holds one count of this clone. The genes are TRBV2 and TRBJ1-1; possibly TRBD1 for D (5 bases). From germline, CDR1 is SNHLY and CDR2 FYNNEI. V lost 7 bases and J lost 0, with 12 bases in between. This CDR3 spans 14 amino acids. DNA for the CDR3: TGTGCCAGCACCCACGGGGCAGTGAACACTGAAGCTTTCTTT. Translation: CASTHGAVNTEAFF.

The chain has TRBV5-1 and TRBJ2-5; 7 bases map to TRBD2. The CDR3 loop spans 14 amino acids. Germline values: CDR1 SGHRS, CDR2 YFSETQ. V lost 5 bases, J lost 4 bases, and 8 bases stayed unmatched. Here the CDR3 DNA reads TGCGCCAGCAGGGCGGGGGAATCGGGAGAGACCCAGTACTTC. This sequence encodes CASRAGESGETQYF.

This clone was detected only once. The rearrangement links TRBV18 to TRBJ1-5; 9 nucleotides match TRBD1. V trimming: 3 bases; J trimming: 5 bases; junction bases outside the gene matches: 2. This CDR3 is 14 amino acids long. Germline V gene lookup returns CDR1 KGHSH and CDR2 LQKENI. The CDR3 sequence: CASSPGQGYQPQHF. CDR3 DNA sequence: TGTGCCAGCTCACCGGGACAGGGTTATCAGCCCCAGCATTTT.

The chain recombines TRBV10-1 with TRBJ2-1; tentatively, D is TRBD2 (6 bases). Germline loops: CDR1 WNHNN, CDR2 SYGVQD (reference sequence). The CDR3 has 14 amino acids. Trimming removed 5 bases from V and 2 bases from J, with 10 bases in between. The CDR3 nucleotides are TGCGCCAGCAGTCTCTCGGGGGCCTACAATGAGCAGTTCTTC. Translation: CASSLSGAYNEQFF.

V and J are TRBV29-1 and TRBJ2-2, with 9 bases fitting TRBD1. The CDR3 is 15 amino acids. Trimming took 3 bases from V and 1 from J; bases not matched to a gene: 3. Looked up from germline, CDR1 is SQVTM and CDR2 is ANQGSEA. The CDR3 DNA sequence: TGCAGCGTTGACCGACAGGGGGAGAACACCGGGGAGCTGTTTTTT. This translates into CSVDRQGENTGELFF.

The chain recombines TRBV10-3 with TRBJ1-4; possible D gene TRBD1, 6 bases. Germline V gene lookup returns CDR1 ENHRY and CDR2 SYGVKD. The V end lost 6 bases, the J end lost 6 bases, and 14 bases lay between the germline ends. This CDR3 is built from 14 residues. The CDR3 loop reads CAISPGHGDEKLFF. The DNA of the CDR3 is TGTGCCATCAGCCCGGGACACGGGGATGAAAAACTGTTTTTT.

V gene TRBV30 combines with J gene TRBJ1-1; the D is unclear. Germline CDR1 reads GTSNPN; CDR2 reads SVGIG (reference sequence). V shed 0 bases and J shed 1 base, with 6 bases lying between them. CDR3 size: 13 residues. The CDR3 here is CAWSVAENTEAFF. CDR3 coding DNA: TGTGCCTGGAGTGTGGCGGAGAACACTGAAGCTTTCTTT.

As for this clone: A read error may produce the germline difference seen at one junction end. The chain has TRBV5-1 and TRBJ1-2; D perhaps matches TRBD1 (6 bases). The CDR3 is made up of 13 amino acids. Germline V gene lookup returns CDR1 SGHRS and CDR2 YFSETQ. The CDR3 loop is CASRLAGDYGYTF. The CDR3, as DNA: TGCGCCAGCCGCTTAGCAGGGGACTATGGCTACACCTTC.

CDR3 region: CASSQDFSGGGTPALHF. CDR3 DNA: TGCGCCAGCAGCCAAGACTTCTCGGGGGGCGGCACTCCGGCCCTCCACTTT. This chain links TRBV4-3 with TRBJ1-6, with D tentatively TRBD1 (6 bases). The CDR3 is 17 amino acids. From germline, CDR1 is LGHNA and CDR2 YSLEER. V gave up 0 bases and J gave up 14 bases, with 23 bases separating them.

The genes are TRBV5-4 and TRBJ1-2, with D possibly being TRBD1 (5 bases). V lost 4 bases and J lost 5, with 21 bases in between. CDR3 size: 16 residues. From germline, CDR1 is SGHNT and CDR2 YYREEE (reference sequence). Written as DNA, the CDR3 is TGTGCCAGCAGCCCTCCATCTTACACAGGTATTTATGGCTACACCTTC. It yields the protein CASSPPSYTGIYGYTF.

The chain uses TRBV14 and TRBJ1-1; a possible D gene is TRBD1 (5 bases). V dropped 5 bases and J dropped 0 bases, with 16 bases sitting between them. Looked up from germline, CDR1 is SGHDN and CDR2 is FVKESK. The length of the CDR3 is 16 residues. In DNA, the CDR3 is TGTGCCAGCAGCTATTTCGGAGGGGCGATGAACACTGAAGCTTTCTTT. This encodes CASSYFGGAMNTEAFF.

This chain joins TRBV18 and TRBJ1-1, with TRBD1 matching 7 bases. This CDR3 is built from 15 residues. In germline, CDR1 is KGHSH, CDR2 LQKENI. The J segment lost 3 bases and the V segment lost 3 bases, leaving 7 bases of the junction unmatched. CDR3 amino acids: CASSPNRGQDTEAFF. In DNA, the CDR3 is TGTGCCAGCTCACCCAACAGGGGCCAGGACACTGAAGCTTTCTTT.

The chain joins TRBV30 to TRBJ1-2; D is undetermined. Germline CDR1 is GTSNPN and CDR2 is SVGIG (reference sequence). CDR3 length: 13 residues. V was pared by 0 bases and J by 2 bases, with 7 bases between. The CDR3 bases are TGTGCCTGGAGTGTTGGTTGGAACTATGGCTACACCTTC. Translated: CAWSVGWNYGYTF.

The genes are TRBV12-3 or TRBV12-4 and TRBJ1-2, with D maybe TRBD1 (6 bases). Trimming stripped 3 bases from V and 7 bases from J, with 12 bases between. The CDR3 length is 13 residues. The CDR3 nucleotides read TGTGCCAGCAGTTTGCCAGGACAGCGTGGCTACACCTTC. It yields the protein CASSLPGQRGYTF.

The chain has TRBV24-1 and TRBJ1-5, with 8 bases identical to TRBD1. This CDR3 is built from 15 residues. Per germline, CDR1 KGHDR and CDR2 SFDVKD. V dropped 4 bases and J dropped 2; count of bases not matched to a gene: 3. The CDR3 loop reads CATSDPTGGNQPQHF. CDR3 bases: TGTGCCACCAGTGACCCGACAGGGGGCAATCAGCCCCAGCATTTT.

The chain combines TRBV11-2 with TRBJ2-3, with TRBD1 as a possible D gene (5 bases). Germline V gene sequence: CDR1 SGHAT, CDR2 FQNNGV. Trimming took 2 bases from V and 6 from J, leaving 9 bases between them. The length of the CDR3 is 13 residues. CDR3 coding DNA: TGTGCCAGCAGCTTACCTGGGGCGGATACGCAGTATTTT. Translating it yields CASSLPGADTQYF.

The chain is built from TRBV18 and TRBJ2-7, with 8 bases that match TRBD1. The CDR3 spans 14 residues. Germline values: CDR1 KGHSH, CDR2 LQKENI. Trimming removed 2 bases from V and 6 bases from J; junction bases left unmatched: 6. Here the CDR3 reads CASSPATGEVEQYF. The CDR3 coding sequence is TGTGCCAGCTCACCAGCGACAGGGGAGGTCGAGCAGTACTTC. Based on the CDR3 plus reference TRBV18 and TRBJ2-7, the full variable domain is NAGVMQNPRHLVRRRGQEARLRCSPMKGHSHVYWYRQLPEEGLKFMVYLQKENIIDESGMPKERFSAEFPKEGPSILRIQQVVRGDSAAYFCASSPATGEVEQYFGPGTRLTVT.

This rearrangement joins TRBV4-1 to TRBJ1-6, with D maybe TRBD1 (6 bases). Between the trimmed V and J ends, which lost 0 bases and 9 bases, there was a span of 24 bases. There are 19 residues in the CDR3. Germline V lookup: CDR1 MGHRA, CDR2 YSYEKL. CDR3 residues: CASSQDSAGVRAILSPLHF. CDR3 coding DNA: TGCGCCAGCAGCCAAGATTCGGCAGGGGTACGGGCAATCCTTTCACCCCTCCACTTT.

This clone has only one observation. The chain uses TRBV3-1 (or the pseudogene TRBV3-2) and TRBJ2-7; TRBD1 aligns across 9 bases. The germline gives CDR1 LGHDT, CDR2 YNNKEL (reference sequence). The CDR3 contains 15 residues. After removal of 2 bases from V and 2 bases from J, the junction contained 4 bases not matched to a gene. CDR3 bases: TGTGCCAGCAGCCAATCCGGGACAGGGACCTACGAGCAGTACTTC. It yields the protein CASSQSGTGTYEQYF.

CDR3 amino acids: CASSQVLLRRTSSGNTIYF. In nucleotides, the CDR3 is TGTGCCAGCAGCCAAGTCTTATTGAGGCGGACGAGCTCTGGAAACACCATATATTTT. J is TRBJ1-3 and V is TRBV3-1 (or the pseudogene TRBV3-2), with D uncertain. This CDR3 region has 19 residues. CDR1 and CDR2 from the germline V gene are LGHDT and YNNKEL (reference sequence). Trimming took 1 base from V and 0 from J, leaving 19 bases between them.

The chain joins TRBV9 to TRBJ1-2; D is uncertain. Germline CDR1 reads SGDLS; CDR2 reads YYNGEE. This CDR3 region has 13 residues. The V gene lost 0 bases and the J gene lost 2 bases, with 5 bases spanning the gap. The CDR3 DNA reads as TGTGCCAGCAGCGTAGACATAAACTATGGCTACACCTTC. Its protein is CASSVDINYGYTF.